This is a list of T cell receptor beta chains from one sample in a study of T-cell reconstitution after alpha-beta-depleted transplantation in children. TCRdb redid the calling of the PCR reads with MiXCR, one entry per CDR3 protein. This sample has 700,000 or so distinct CDR3 sequences, with around 12% found just once. The specimen comprised PBMCs, sampled before TCRalphabeta/CD19-depleted stem cell transplant. The receptor source for this set is a girl between 2 and 10 years old with congenital amegakaryocytic thrombocytopenia, due to receive a stem cell transplant. The CDR3 runs from the conserved cysteine through the conserved F or W. D genes are given only for firm matches. For some rows the clone size is stated as once, few or many, or as a class when expanded; others skip it.

CDR3: CASGLVTTGATGELFF
DNA: TGTGCTAGTGGTTTGGTAACGACAGGGGCTACCGGGGAGCTGTTTTTT
J: TRBJ2-2
size: many
V: TRBV12-5
D: TRBD1

CDR3: CSARDLDRVGTDTQYF
DNA: TGCAGTGCTAGAGATCTGGACAGGGTGGGCACAGATACGCAGTATTTT
J: TRBJ2-3
size: -
V: TRBV20-1
D: TRBD1

CDR3: CASSLLYNPRHF
DNA: TGTGCCAGCAGCTTACTATATAATCCTCGGCATTTT
J: TRBJ1-5
size: -
V: TRBV11-2
D: -

CDR3: CSAREWANQPQHF
DNA: TGCAGTGCTAGAGAATGGGCCAATCAGCCCCAGCATTTT
J: TRBJ1-5
size: -
V: TRBV20-1
D: -

CDR3: CASSGQGLYGYTF
DNA: TGTGCCAGCAGTGGGCAGGGTTTGTATGGCTACACCTTC
J: TRBJ1-2
size: few
V: TRBV12-3/TRBV12-4
D: -

CDR3: CASSLAGTTPPRYF
DNA: TGCGCCAGCAGCTTGGCCGGGACAACGCCACCGAGATACTTC
J: TRBJ2-7
size: -
V: TRBV5-1
D: -

CDR3: CASSLVSGSVDGELFF
DNA: TGTGCCAGCAGCTTAGTTAGCGGGAGCGTTGACGGGGAGCTGTTTTTT
J: TRBJ2-2
size: many
V: TRBV7-2
D: TRBD2

CDR3: CSIRTGGNEPQHF
DNA: TGCAGCATCCGGACAGGGGGGAATGAGCCCCAGCATTTT
J: TRBJ1-5
size: many
V: TRBV29-1
D: TRBD1

CDR3: CASSASKNTEAFF
DNA: TGTGCCAGCAGTGCCTCTAAGAACACTGAAGCTTTCTTT
J: TRBJ1-1
size: many
V: TRBV6-4
D: -

CDR3: CASIERDPEQFF
DNA: TGTGCCAGCATCGAACGGGATCCGGAGCAGTTCTTC
J: TRBJ2-1
size: many
V: TRBV2
D: -

CDR3: CASNLPGTRLQETQYF
DNA: TGTGCCAGCAACCTGCCCGGGACTCGCCTTCAAGAGACCCAGTACTTC
J: TRBJ2-5
size: few
V: TRBV28
D: -

CDR3: CASSQRGTRGYTF
DNA: TGTGCCAGCAGCCAACGGGGGACGAGGGGCTACACCTTC
J: TRBJ1-2
size: many
V: TRBV12-3/TRBV12-4
D: -

CDR3: CASSLYGTANEQFF
DNA: TGTGCCAGCAGTTTATATGGGACTGCAAACGAGCAGTTCTTC
J: TRBJ2-1
size: many
V: TRBV27
D: -

CDR3: CASSLFPWAEAYELYF
DNA: TGCGCCAGCAGCTTGTTTCCCTGGGCAGAGGCCTACGAGCTGTACTTC
J: TRBJ2-7
size: once
V: TRBV5-1
D: -

CDR3: CSADRGYYGYTF
DNA: TGCAGTGCTGACAGGGGGTACTATGGCTACACCTTC
J: TRBJ1-2
size: many
V: TRBV20-1
D: TRBD1

CDR3: CASSPDSYYEQYF
DNA: TGTGCCAGCAGCCCGGACAGCTACTACGAGCAGTACTTC
J: TRBJ2-7
size: many
V: TRBV12-3/TRBV12-4
D: -

CDR3: CASSLSTSGYTDTQYF
DNA: TGTGCCAGCAGCCTTTCGACCTCGGGTTACACAGATACGCAGTATTTT
J: TRBJ2-3
size: -
V: TRBV3-1
D: -

CDR3: CSASGTSGTVSSYNEQFF
DNA: TGCAGTGCTAGCGGGACTAGCGGGACGGTAAGCTCCTACAATGAGCAGTTCTTC
J: TRBJ2-1
size: few
V: TRBV20-1
D: TRBD2

CDR3: CASSPIPVNTEAFF
DNA: TGTGCCAGCAGCCCAATACCAGTGAACACTGAAGCTTTCTTT
J: TRBJ1-1
size: few
V: TRBV6-2/TRBV6-3
D: -

CDR3: CASSPIRQALNQPQHF
DNA: TGTGCCAGCAGCCCCATTAGACAGGCGTTAAATCAGCCCCAGCATTTT
J: TRBJ1-5
size: -
V: TRBV7-3
D: -

CDR3: CAVPGLAASTDTQYF
DNA: TGTGCCGTCCCGGGACTAGCGGCTAGCACAGATACGCAGTATTTT
J: TRBJ2-3
size: few
V: TRBV7-9
D: TRBD2

CDR3: CSAPLYSQETQYF
DNA: TGCAGTGCTCCCCTGTACAGCCAAGAGACCCAGTACTTC
J: TRBJ2-5
size: many
V: TRBV20-1
D: -

CDR3: CATSRGTVARGPYNEQFF
DNA: TGTGCCACCAGCAGAGGGACAGTGGCTCGAGGACCCTACAATGAGCAGTTCTTC
J: TRBJ2-1
size: few
V: TRBV15
D: -

CDR3: CSATGTTRDTQYF
DNA: TGCAGTGCTACCGGGACTACGAGGGATACGCAGTATTTT
J: TRBJ2-3
size: few
V: TRBV20-1
D: TRBD2

CDR3: CSVEQFQETQYF
DNA: TGCAGCGTTGAACAATTCCAAGAGACCCAGTACTTC
J: TRBJ2-5
size: -
V: TRBV29-1
D: -

CDR3: CASSLDYRGGTEAFF
DNA: TGCGCCAGCAGCTTAGACTACAGGGGAGGTACTGAAGCTTTCTTT
J: TRBJ1-1
size: few
V: TRBV5-1
D: TRBD1

CDR3: CATSRPPERDEQFF
DNA: TGTGCCACCAGCAGACCCCCGGAGCGAGATGAGCAGTTCTTC
J: TRBJ2-1
size: few
V: TRBV15
D: -

CDR3: CASSPGLAGPSDTQYF
DNA: TGTGCCAGCAGCCCGGGACTAGCGGGACCATCAGATACGCAGTATTTT
J: TRBJ2-3
size: -
V: TRBV12-3/TRBV12-4
D: TRBD2

CDR3: CSARTGGFREQYF
DNA: TGCAGTGCCCGGACGGGGGGATTCAGGGAGCAGTACTTC
J: TRBJ2-7
size: few
V: TRBV20-1
D: TRBD2

CDR3: CASSIGLAGNTDTQYF
DNA: TGCGCCAGCAGCATTGGACTAGCGGGTAACACAGATACGCAGTATTTT
J: TRBJ2-3
size: -
V: TRBV5-1
D: TRBD2

CDR3: CASSFVSLLAGGPSEQFF
DNA: TGTGCCAGCAGTTTTGTCTCGCTACTAGCGGGAGGGCCGAGTGAGCAGTTCTTC
J: TRBJ2-1
size: -
V: TRBV12-3/TRBV12-4
D: TRBD2

CDR3: CATTARIAKNIQYF
DNA: TGTGCCACCACGGCGAGGATAGCCAAAAACATTCAGTACTTC
J: TRBJ2-4
size: many
V: TRBV10-3
D: -

CDR3: CASSLRQPRTDTQYF
DNA: TGCGCCAGCAGCTTAAGACAGCCGCGCACAGATACGCAGTATTTT
J: TRBJ2-3
size: few
V: TRBV5-1
D: -

CDR3: CASSSPDNEAKNIQYF
DNA: TGTGCCAGCAGCTCGCCGGACAACGAAGCCAAAAACATTCAGTACTTC
J: TRBJ2-4
size: -
V: TRBV7-9
D: -

CDR3: CASSFTPVDRRVRNYGYTF
DNA: TGTGCCAGCAGCTTTACCCCAGTCGACAGGAGAGTTCGGAACTATGGCTACACCTTC
J: TRBJ1-2
size: -
V: TRBV11-2
D: -

CDR3: CSARDDGYSSYEQYF
DNA: TGCAGTGCTAGAGATGATGGATACAGCTCCTACGAGCAGTACTTC
J: TRBJ2-7
size: few
V: TRBV20-1
D: -

CDR3: CCARNLGTGAKRSYEQYF
DNA: TGCTGTGCTAGAAACTTAGGTACAGGGGCCAAACGGTCCTACGAGCAGTACTTC
J: TRBJ2-7
size: once
V: TRBV20-1
D: TRBD1

CDR3: CSAKLGRQPQHF
DNA: TGCAGTGCTAAGCTAGGGAGACAGCCCCAGCATTTT
J: TRBJ1-5
size: -
V: TRBV20-1
D: -

CDR3: CSARDRSGLAPLNEQFF
DNA: TGCAGTGCTAGAGATCGTTCTGGACTAGCGCCCCTCAATGAGCAGTTCTTC
J: TRBJ2-1
size: many
V: TRBV20-1
D: TRBD2

CDR3: CASKVPGREETQYF
DNA: TGCGCCAGCAAAGTGCCGGGGAGGGAAGAGACCCAGTACTTC
J: TRBJ2-5
size: many
V: TRBV5-1
D: TRBD2

CDR3: CASSLREGTQYF
DNA: TGCGCCAGCAGCCTTCGTGAGGGTACGCAGTATTTT
J: TRBJ2-3
size: few
V: TRBV5-1
D: -

CDR3: CASSGTMGSYTQYF
DNA: TGTGCCAGCAGTGGGACTATGGGTTCATATACGCAGTATTTT
J: TRBJ2-3
size: few
V: TRBV27
D: TRBD2

CDR3: CSASPSSTNEKLFF
DNA: TGCAGTGCTAGTCCCTCATCAACTAATGAAAAACTGTTTTTT
J: TRBJ1-4
size: many
V: TRBV20-1
D: -

CDR3: CSATGEAYEQYF
DNA: TGCAGCGCGACAGGGGAGGCCTACGAGCAGTACTTC
J: TRBJ2-7
size: many
V: TRBV29-1
D: TRBD1

CDR3: CASSGLTQDTQYF
DNA: TGTGCCAGCAGCGGACTAACCCAGGATACGCAGTATTTT
J: TRBJ2-3
size: many
V: TRBV7-9
D: -

CDR3: CATGVGPYEQYF
DNA: TGTGCCACAGGGGTCGGACCCTACGAGCAGTACTTC
J: TRBJ2-7
size: few
V: TRBV6-1
D: -

CDR3: CASSYLAVRERETQYF
DNA: TGTGCCAGCAGTTATTTGGCTGTGCGGGAGAGAGAGACCCAGTACTTC
J: TRBJ2-5
size: few
V: TRBV6-2/TRBV6-3
D: TRBD2

CDR3: CSAREAQGPDQPQHF
DNA: TGCAGTGCTAGAGAAGCTCAGGGGCCGGATCAGCCCCAGCATTTT
J: TRBJ1-5
size: -
V: TRBV20-1
D: -

CDR3: CASSLIIGQLTEAFF
DNA: TGCGCCAGCAGCTTGATAATCGGACAGCTCACTGAAGCTTTCTTT
J: TRBJ1-1
size: many
V: TRBV5-1
D: -

CDR3: CASSLAGSEETQYF
DNA: TGCGCCAGCAGCTTGGCGGGCAGTGAAGAGACCCAGTACTTC
J: TRBJ2-5
size: few
V: TRBV5-1
D: -

CDR3: CSARDQAGYEQYF
DNA: TGCAGTGCTAGAGATCAGGCAGGCTACGAGCAGTACTTC
J: TRBJ2-7
size: many
V: TRBV20-1
D: -

CDR3: CASSVPRGRREQFF
DNA: TGTGCCAGCAGTGTCCCACGGGGGCGGCGTGAGCAGTTCTTC
J: TRBJ2-1
size: -
V: TRBV28
D: -

CDR3: CASSERFSGSVSDTQYF
DNA: TGCGCCAGCAGCGAAAGATTTAGCGGGAGCGTCTCAGATACGCAGTATTTT
J: TRBJ2-3
size: -
V: TRBV10-2
D: TRBD2

CDR3: CASSLDISLYEQYF
DNA: TGTGCCAGCTCACTCGACATTAGTCTATACGAGCAGTACTTC
J: TRBJ2-7
size: few
V: TRBV18
D: -

CDR3: CASSPGTSGNSYNEQFF
DNA: TGTGCCAGCAGTCCTGGGACTAGCGGGAACTCCTACAATGAGCAGTTCTTC
J: TRBJ2-1
size: many
V: TRBV12-3/TRBV12-4
D: TRBD2

CDR3: CASSHRLAGSTDTQYF
DNA: TGCGCCAGCAGCCACCGACTAGCGGGAAGCACAGATACGCAGTATTTT
J: TRBJ2-3
size: many
V: TRBV5-1
D: TRBD2

CDR3: CASSDGQSDNEQFF
DNA: TGCGCCAGCAGCGACGGACAGTCCGACAATGAGCAGTTCTTC
J: TRBJ2-1
size: many
V: TRBV5-1
D: -

CDR3: CASSEEAGSARMNTEAFF
DNA: TGTGCCAGCAGTGAAGAGGCAGGGTCGGCTAGAATGAACACTGAAGCTTTCTTT
J: TRBJ1-1
size: many
V: TRBV6-1
D: -

CDR3: CSVESGAPYEQYF
DNA: TGCAGCGTTGAATCCGGGGCTCCCTACGAGCAGTACTTC
J: TRBJ2-7
size: many
V: TRBV29-1
D: -